These 3 T cell receptor beta chains were all obtained from the same sample, sequenced in a study of regulatory dendritic cells for organ transplantation (dated by TCRdb to 2016 to 2017). Sorted T cell subsets were CFSE-labeled and co-cultured for roughly five days with allogeneic regulatory or mature dendritic cells at a 1:10 DC:T ratio. Antigens of these TCRs are unknown. To prepare the library, the immunoSEQ multiplex PCR assay was applied. In its TCRdb copy, this immuneACCESS table keeps in-frame sequences only and misses some clones. Where compared with another copy, unresolved V genes explain less than half of these, and the others have no known cause. The sample includes nearly 5,500 clones, with 65% to 80% observed a single time. Roughly 21% of the sample is in the top ten clones. The sample taken for sequencing was memory CD8+ T cells from blood cultured with regulatory dendritic cells. Interpreted using the paper, the cell subset or site label stands for: CD45RO+ memory T cells. These receptors all stem from a human donor in good health.

This sequence joins TRBV6-5 and TRBJ1-2; TRBD1 is a possible D gene (5 bases). Trimming pared 0 bases from V and 8 bases from J, leaving 10 bases between. This CDR3 comprises 13 residues. Germline V CDR1 and CDR2: MNHEY, SVGAGI. The CDR3 DNA reads TGTGCCAGCAGTTACTCGAGACAGACCGGCTACACCTTC. Encoded protein: CASSYSRQTGYTF.

V and J are TRBV2 and TRBJ1-5; D ambiguous. The ends were cut back, 4 bases at V and 6 bases at J, with 16 bases in the middle. The germline V gene encodes CDR1 SNHLY and CDR2 FYNNEI. CDR3 size: 15 residues. As DNA, the CDR3 is TGTGCCAGCAGTGCGTCGGGGTTTACTGGTCAGCCCCAGCATTTT. Encoded protein: CASSASGFTGQPQHF.

This clone was recorded a few times. This sequence joins TRBV6-1 and TRBJ2-3; 11 nucleotides agree with TRBD2. CDR1 and CDR2 (germline): MNHNS, SASEGT. The junction had 6 bases not matched to a gene; V was cut back by 6 bases and J by 4 bases. The CDR3 is 15 residues long. In nucleotides, the CDR3 is TGTGCCAGCAGCCCCACTAGCGGGGGCGCAGATACGCAGTATTTT. It codes for CASSPTSGGADTQYF.